Following are 4 T cell receptor beta chains from one sample sequenced in a study of blood T cells in healthy people across ages. Sample-barcoded 5' priming and a J-beta primer mix drove a second PCR of 7 to 11 cycles. In TCRdb, the 5' RACE reads were re-called with MiXCR into one record per CDR3 protein. The sample consists of 1.5 million to 2 million distinct CDR3 sequences, 30% to 35% of them appearing once. Material: blood. The source of these receptors is a woman aged 30 to 39 in good health.

This clonotype has more than one count but fewer than ten. The genes are TRBV27 and TRBJ1-4; D is unclear. Germline V lookup: CDR1 MNHEY, CDR2 SMNVEV (reference sequence). Trimming shortened V by 6 bases and J by 7 bases, and 18 bases separated the two germline ends. The CDR3 is 15 amino acids. The CDR3 region has the DNA TGTGCCAGCAGCCCTCGGTCGCCGCGGGGTGAAAAACTGTTTTTT. Translation: CASSPRSPRGEKLFF.

CDR3 coding DNA: TGTGCCAGCAGCCCCACAGGGTTGGAGAGGGAGACCCAGTACTTC. Translated: CASSPTGLERETQYF. This sequence joins TRBV3-1 and TRBJ2-5, with a tentative D call TRBD1 (6 bases). Trimming took off 4 bases at V and 5 bases at J, with 17 bases between the two ends. The CDR3 runs 15 residues. Germline V CDR1 and CDR2: LGHDT, YNNKEL (reference sequence).

The genes are TRBV7-2 and TRBJ1-2; a weak D match, TRBD1 (5 bases). The CDR3 length is 14 residues. Between the trimmed V and J ends, which lost 5 bases and 5 bases, there was a span of 15 bases. In germline, CDR1 is SGHTA, CDR2 FQGNSA. As DNA, the CDR3 is TGTGCCAGCAGCAAGGACAATTCCCTATATGGCTACACCTTC. Translated: CASSKDNSLYGYTF.

This chain connects TRBV20-1 to TRBJ2-1, with D uncertain. The V gene lost 0 bases and the J gene lost 3 bases, with 15 bases spanning the gap. The CDR3 has 16 amino acids. In germline, CDR1 is DFQATT, CDR2 SNEGSKA (reference sequence). For the CDR3, the DNA is TGCAGTGCTAGAGATCAAACGTCCAAGGGCTACAATGAGCAGTTCTTC. It yields the protein CSARDQTSKGYNEQFF.